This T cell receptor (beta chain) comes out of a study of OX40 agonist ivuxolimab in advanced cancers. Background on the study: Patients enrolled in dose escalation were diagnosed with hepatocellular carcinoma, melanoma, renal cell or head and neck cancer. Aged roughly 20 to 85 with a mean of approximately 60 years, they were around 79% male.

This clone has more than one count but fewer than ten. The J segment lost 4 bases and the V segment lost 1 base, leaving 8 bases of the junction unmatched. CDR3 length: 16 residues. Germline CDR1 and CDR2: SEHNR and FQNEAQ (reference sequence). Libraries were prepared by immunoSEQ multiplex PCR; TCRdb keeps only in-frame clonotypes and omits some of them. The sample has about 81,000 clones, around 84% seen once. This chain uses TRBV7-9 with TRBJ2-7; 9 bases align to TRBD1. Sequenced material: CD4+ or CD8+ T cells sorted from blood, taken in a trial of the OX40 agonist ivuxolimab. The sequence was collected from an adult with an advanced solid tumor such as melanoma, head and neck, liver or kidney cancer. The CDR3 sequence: CASSLGWGQGGYEQYV. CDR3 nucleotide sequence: TGTGCCAGCAGCTTAGGTTGGGGACAGGGAGGTTACGAGCAGTACGTC.